This T cell receptor (beta chain) was documented in a study of shared clonotypes between healthy human individuals. General study results and limits: Collection of samples was limited to blood; tissue repertoires likely differ. Sequencing depth was a factor that was expected to affect clonotype sharing among donors. Four donors had 5% to 6.5% of their naive CD4 clonotypes in common. Generally, estimated richness proved larger in naive subsets than it did in memory subsets.

The CDR3 runs 18 residues. Deletions cut 7 bases from V and 6 bases from J, with 28 bases between. Of note for this clone: Its antigen is still unknown.

The method was immunoSEQ multiplex PCR; TCRdb's version includes in-frame clones alone and lacks a portion of them. The table lists 550,000 to 850,000 clones, 74% of them singletons. The chain combines TRBV23-1 with TRBJ1-5; no firm D call. TRBV23-1 is an ORF for which the function is uncertain. This receptor was obtained from a woman aged 25 to 45 in good health. Sequencing was performed on memory CD4+ T cells sorted from blood. Stated subset: CD45RA-negative fraction. In DNA, the CDR3 is TGCGCCAGCATTGAGCGGCGAATGCAAGACGAGGTTCGTCAGCCCCAGCATTTT. Protein product: CASIERRMQDEVRQPQHF.